This T cell receptor (beta chain) stems from a study of T-cell memory formation after mild COVID-19. Study-wide context: TCR clusters were mostly donor specific. Study outcomes and limitations: There was a balanced CD4/CD8 profile in clones contracting day 15 to 85, and later expanders leaned CD4+.

This clonotype was found a few times. Its specificity is not known. Constant-segment-primed 5'RACE gave TCR alpha and TCR beta cDNA libraries with sample barcodes and UMIs. MiXCR, run by TCRdb on the 5' RACE reads, gives a single entry per CDR3 protein. The repertoire holds fewer than 650,000 distinct CDR3 sequences, with approximately 15% as singletons. Germline CDR1 SGHVS, CDR2 FQNEAQ. V shed 0 bases and J 6 bases; nucleotides not matched to a gene: 9. This CDR3 comprises 16 residues. The TCR originated in an adult woman who had mild COVID-19 (a few samples of this study predate the infection). Cell type and time point are not known. The chain employs TRBV7-8 and TRBJ1-2; TRBD1 aligns across 8 bases. The sequenced material came from PBMCs or a T cell subset sorted from them (not recorded which). The CDR3 sequence: CASSLAPGQGGNGYTF. The CDR3 DNA sequence: TGTGCCAGCAGCTTAGCGCCCGGACAGGGAGGGAATGGCTACACCTTC.